This T cell receptor (beta chain) originates from a study of T cell responses to AZD1222 COVID-19 vaccine. Whole-study findings and limits: Sampled repertoires all dated from after the peak T cell response.

Trimming cost V 1 base and J 3 bases; bases outside gene matches: 3. The CDR3 spans 13 residues. The germline V gene has CDR1 GTSNPN and CDR2 SVGIG (reference sequence). Libraries were prepared by immunoSEQ multiplex PCR; TCRdb keeps only in-frame clonotypes and omits some of them. The sample contains 110,000 or so clones, approximately 90% of which appear only once. Note on this clone: Its antigen is undetermined.

The sample here was peripheral blood, taken 28 days after the second AZD1222 dose. The origin of this receptor is an adult who received the AZD1222 COVID-19 vaccine. The rearrangement links TRBV30 to TRBJ2-7; TRBD1 matches 7 bases. CDR3 nucleotides: TGTGCCTGGAGTGAAGGACAGGACTACGAGCAGTACTTC. Its protein product is CAWSEGQDYEQYF.